The rows below give T cell receptor beta chains drawn from one sample of a study of T cells in Graves' hyperthyroidism and ophthalmopathy. TCRdb recomputed calls from the multiplex PCR reads with MiXCR, one row per CDR3 protein. Counted here are 200,000 to 250,000 distinct CDR3 sequences, around 20% occurring once; the ten biggest clones make up roughly 44%. The sequenced sample was blood. These TCRs come from a man in his forties with Graves' hyperthyroidism. Each CDR3 is given with its conserved first and last residue. Each record gives: V gene, D gene, clone size, J gene, CDR3 protein, CDR3 DNA. The D gene is left open where the match is weak. Size values are once, few and many counts, or a class for expanded clones, and some rows have none.

>TRBV10-3|TRBD2|NA|TRBJ2-2
CAISDPSSGGGELFF
TGTGCCATCAGTGACCCTAGCTCGGGGGGCGGGGAGCTGTTTTTT
>TRBV30|TRBD2|many|TRBJ2-1
CAWSVPGGAGNEQFF
TGTGCCTGGAGTGTACCGGGGGGGGCCGGTAATGAGCAGTTCTTC
>TRBV4-3|NA|few|TRBJ2-1
CASSQDIETTASYNEQFF
TGCGCCAGCAGCCAAGATATCGAGACCACCGCTTCCTACAATGAGCAGTTCTTC
>TRBV11-2|NA|many|TRBJ1-1
CASSIQGMVAEAFF
TGTGCCAGCAGCATACAGGGTATGGTTGCTGAAGCTTTCTTT
>TRBV6-1|TRBD2|many|TRBJ2-7
CASSPHISGGTSYEQYF
TGTGCCAGCAGTCCCCACATTAGCGGGGGGACCTCCTACGAGCAGTACTTC
>TRBV10-3|NA|NA|TRBJ2-2
CATNGGTGELFF
TGTGCCACCAATGGAGGCACCGGGGAGCTGTTTTTT
>TRBV11-2|TRBD1|NA|TRBJ2-7
CASSLAGTGGGEQYF
TGTGCCAGCAGCTTAGCCGGGACAGGGGGCGGCGAGCAGTACTTC
>TRBV6-2/TRBV6-3|NA|many|TRBJ1-2
CASSSHNYGYTF
TGTGCCAGCAGTTCTCATAACTATGGCTACACCTTC
>TRBV27|NA|many|TRBJ2-3
CASSLYGTLETDTQYF
TGTGCCAGCAGTTTATATGGGACATTAGAAACAGATACGCAGTATTTT
>TRBV7-9|NA|many|TRBJ1-2
CASSAPGWTNYGYTF
TGTGCCAGCAGCGCCCCCGGTTGGACGAACTATGGCTACACCTTC
>TRBV19|NA|NA|TRBJ2-7
CASSIQPDGEQYF
TGTGCCAGTAGTATCCAGCCGGATGGCGAGCAGTACTTC
>TRBV29-1|TRBD2|NA|TRBJ2-2
CSARAGVRTGELFF
TGCAGCGCTAGGGCGGGGGTTCGCACCGGGGAGCTGTTTTTT
>TRBV7-6|TRBD2|NA|TRBJ2-5
CASSQARGLAGEETQYF
TGTGCCAGCAGCCAAGCCCGGGGACTAGCGGGAGAAGAGACCCAGTACTTC
>TRBV2|NA|NA|TRBJ1-2
CASSAPGAGNYGYTF
TGTGCCAGCAGTGCCCCAGGGGCCGGAAACTATGGCTACACCTTC
>TRBV4-1|TRBD1|few|TRBJ1-5
CASSQRQGAQQPQHF
TGCGCCAGCAGCCAACGACAGGGGGCTCAACAGCCCCAGCATTTT
>TRBV7-2|NA|many|TRBJ2-7
CASSLGGAGYEQYF
TGTGCCAGCAGCTTAGGTGGGGCGGGGTACGAGCAGTACTTC
>TRBV24-1|NA|many|TRBJ2-1
CATSNQSAGAQFF
TGTGCCACCAGTAATCAATCGGCGGGGGCTCAGTTCTTC
>TRBV2|NA|many|TRBJ1-1
CASSEVEAFF
TGTGCCAGCAGTGAAGTGGAGGCTTTCTTT
>TRBV28|TRBD2|NA|TRBJ2-7
CASSFVSSGGTGYEQYF
TGTGCCAGCAGTTTCGTGTCTAGCGGGGGCACGGGCTACGAGCAGTACTTC
>TRBV7-6|TRBD1|many|TRBJ2-3
CASSLEGASTDTQYF
TGTGCCAGCAGCTTAGAGGGGGCTAGCACAGATACGCAGTATTTT
>TRBV15|TRBD1|many|TRBJ2-7
CATSRGGQGPHEQYF
TGTGCCACCAGCAGAGGTGGACAGGGTCCCCACGAGCAGTACTTC
>TRBV28|TRBD2|NA|TRBJ2-2
CASSPPSGGRDTGELFF
TGTGCCAGCAGTCCCCCTAGCGGGGGGAGAGACACCGGGGAGCTGTTTTTT
>TRBV11-2|TRBD2|many|TRBJ2-1
CASSPRGGRFDEQFF
TGTGCCAGCAGCCCACGCGGGGGGCGGTTTGATGAGCAGTTCTTC
>TRBV14|NA|NA|TRBJ2-1
CASSYRDQYNEQFF
TGTGCCAGCAGCTACCGGGACCAATACAATGAGCAGTTCTTC
>TRBV6-5|TRBD2|NA|TRBJ2-4
CASSYTGGPGNIQYF
TGTGCCAGCAGTTACACGGGGGGGCCGGGAAACATTCAGTACTTC
>TRBV28|NA|many|TRBJ1-1
CASSFGEVNTEAFF
TGTGCCAGCAGTTTTGGCGAAGTGAACACTGAAGCTTTCTTT
>TRBV7-9|NA|few|TRBJ2-7
CASSLEQDRPYEQYF
TGTGCCAGCAGCTTAGAGCAGGACCGGCCCTACGAGCAGTACTTC
>TRBV12-3/TRBV12-4|TRBD2|many|TRBJ2-7
CASSPGTSSYEQYF
TGTGCCAGCAGTCCTGGGACTAGCTCCTACGAGCAGTACTTC
>TRBV28|TRBD1|many|TRBJ1-4
CASSPPDRATNEKLFF
TGTGCCAGCAGTCCCCCGGACAGGGCAACTAATGAAAAACTGTTTTTT
>TRBV6-2/TRBV6-3|TRBD2|many|TRBJ2-2
CASTRGGSNTGELFF
TGTGCCAGCACACGGGGGGGATCGAACACCGGGGAGCTGTTTTTT
>TRBV2|TRBD1|few|TRBJ1-2
CASRMDRGKDGYTF
TGTGCCAGCAGGATGGACAGGGGAAAGGATGGCTACACCTTC
>TRBV15|TRBD1|many|TRBJ2-1
CATSGGGGTGTYNEQFF
TGTGCCACCAGCGGGGGTGGAGGGACAGGAACATACAATGAGCAGTTCTTC
>TRBV3-1|NA|many|TRBJ1-1
CASSHLDRNTEAFF
TGTGCCAGCAGCCATTTGGACAGGAACACTGAAGCTTTCTTT
>TRBV6-1|NA|many|TRBJ1-5
CASSSGDGDQPQHF
TGTGCCAGCAGTTCCGGGGACGGCGATCAGCCCCAGCATTTT
>TRBV2|NA|many|TRBJ1-2
CASSGGGSYGYTF
TGTGCCAGCAGTGGAGGTGGATCCTATGGCTACACCTTC
>TRBV7-2|TRBD1|many|TRBJ1-1
CASSPQGGGTEAFF
TGTGCCAGCAGCCCACAGGGGGGAGGGACTGAAGCTTTCTTT
>TRBV5-6|NA|many|TRBJ1-5
CASSRWGAGASNQPQHF
TGTGCCAGCAGTCGATGGGGGGCAGGGGCAAGCAATCAGCCCCAGCATTTT
>TRBV7-2|NA|NA|TRBJ2-3
CASSPKTGRTDTQYF
TGTGCCAGCAGCCCAAAAACAGGTCGCACAGATACGCAGTATTTT
>TRBV6-9|TRBD1|many|TRBJ1-3
CASSPPDRNGNTIYF
TGTGCCAGCAGTCCCCCGGACAGGAATGGAAACACCATATATTTT
>TRBV10-3|NA|NA|TRBJ2-7
CAIFRDGPTYEQYF
TGTGCCATTTTCCGGGACGGACCCACCTACGAGCAGTACTTC
>TRBV27|NA|many|TRBJ1-1
CASSLEARTEAFF
TGTGCCAGCAGTTTGGAGGCCCGCACTGAAGCTTTCTTT
>TRBV30|TRBD1|many|TRBJ1-1
CAWSWDRAEAFF
TGTGCCTGGAGTTGGGACAGGGCTGAAGCTTTCTTT
>TRBV2|NA|many|TRBJ1-5
CASSAGPQLPQHF
TGTGCCAGCAGTGCGGGCCCTCAACTGCCCCAGCATTTT
>TRBV7-2|TRBD1|many|TRBJ1-2
CASSLRDSALGGYTF
TGTGCCAGCAGCTTAAGGGACAGCGCACTGGGAGGCTACACCTTC
>TRBV3-1|NA|many|TRBJ2-7
CASSQGFGALSYEQYF
TGTGCCAGCAGCCAAGGTTTCGGGGCGTTATCCTACGAGCAGTACTTC
>TRBV4-3|TRBD1|NA|TRBJ2-3
CASSHDLRQGAWDTQYF
TGCGCCAGCAGCCACGACCTACGACAGGGGGCTTGGGATACGCAGTATTTT
>TRBV12-3/TRBV12-4|NA|many|TRBJ2-2
CASSRKVATGELFF
TGTGCCAGCAGCCGGAAGGTGGCCACCGGGGAGCTGTTTTTT
>TRBV20-1|TRBD2|few|TRBJ2-1
CSARDPREAGGYNEQFF
TGCAGTGCTAGAGACCCACGGGAAGCGGGGGGGTACAATGAGCAGTTCTTC
>TRBV30|NA|many|TRBJ2-2
CAWSVRGIGELFF
TGTGCCTGGAGTGTACGGGGTATCGGGGAGCTGTTTTTT
>TRBV28|NA|many|TRBJ1-1
CASSKPSLDTEAFF
TGTGCCAGCTCAAAGCCTTCATTAGACACTGAAGCTTTCTTT
>TRBV28|TRBD2|many|TRBJ2-1
CASSIGLAELNEQFF
TGTGCCAGCAGCATAGGACTAGCGGAACTCAATGAGCAGTTCTTC
>TRBV6-1|NA|many|TRBJ1-1
CASSAATGHSMNTEAFF
TGTGCCAGCAGTGCGGCCACGGGACACAGCATGAACACTGAAGCTTTCTTT
>TRBV2|TRBD2|many|TRBJ2-1
CASIGLAGGLWYNEQFF
TGTGCCAGCATCGGACTAGCGGGGGGGCTTTGGTACAATGAGCAGTTCTTC
>TRBV20-1|TRBD2|many|TRBJ2-3
CSARSGTSGGGGTDTQYF
TGCAGTGCTAGATCTGGGACTAGCGGGGGCGGCGGGACAGATACGCAGTATTTT
>TRBV9|NA|NA|TRBJ2-7
CASSGGTDPYEQYF
TGTGCCAGCAGCGGGGGGACGGATCCCTACGAGCAGTACTTC